This TCR beta chain was sequenced for a study of cytomegalovirus exposure and HLA in healthy donors. Study as a whole: A preliminary data release comprised approximately 85 million unique TCRs obtained from HLA-typed donors. General observations from the study: In a later analysis, a missense DCLRE1C variant was linked to TCR beta V- and J-gene trimming. One later analysis reportedly identified an Asian-associated ancestry cluster that showed fewer N-insertions than the approximately 700-donor mean.

The PCR was carried out with 60 Vbeta primers and 13 Jbeta primers. Sequencing was performed with immunoSEQ multiplex PCR; in TCRdb, only in-frame clones are kept and a portion is missing. The sample shows about 130,000 clones, 70% to 80% of them seen only once. Nominally healthy donors were sampled, though unrecorded immune exposures were likely. Trimming took off 4 bases at V and 6 bases at J, with 18 bases between the two ends. Germline lookup yields CDR1 MDHEN and CDR2 SYDVKM. CDR3 length: 15 residues. To note about this clone: Its target is not known.

The chain carries TRBV28 and TRBJ1-2, with no clear D. This clonotype was obtained from a human donor in good health. Sequencing was done on a sample of PBMCs. The CDR3, as DNA: TGTGCCAGCAGTTCCCTCCCAATCACGCGGGATGGCTACACCTTC. This gives the protein CASSSLPITRDGYTF.